The TCR beta chain under discussion was sequenced for a study of PD-1 blockade in classical Hodgkin lymphoma. For the study at large: Nivolumab was given intravenously to patients at 3 mg/kg every 2 weeks. General observations from the study: Newly diagnosed patients were reported to exhibit reduced baseline TCR diversity relative to healthy donors. The baseline diversity of complete responders showed similarity to that of newly diagnosed patients.

This clone has more than one count but fewer than ten. The antigen is undetermined. The protocol was immunoSEQ multiplex PCR, while the TCRdb copy is restricted to in-frame clones and leaves out a portion. The table lists tens of thousands of clones, 85% to 90% of them singletons. Germline lookup yields CDR1 SGHNT and CDR2 YENEEA. Trimming shortened V by 1 base and J by 8 bases, and 10 bases separated the two germline ends. CDR3 length: 13 residues. The time point denotes: cycle 4 day 1 (C4D1), after more than five weeks of nivolumab. Autologous stem cell transplantation was followed by relapse in every patient, and brentuximab vedotin exposure varied.

The source of this sequence is a human donor with classical Hodgkin lymphoma. The gene calls are TRBV11-3 and TRBJ2-3; D gene uncertain. The sample here was peripheral blood mononuclear cells (PBMCs), taken before the fourth cycle of nivolumab. The CDR3 nucleotides read TGTGCCAGCAGCTTAGGGGTTCTAAGTACGCAGTATTTT. Protein product: CASSLGVLSTQYF.